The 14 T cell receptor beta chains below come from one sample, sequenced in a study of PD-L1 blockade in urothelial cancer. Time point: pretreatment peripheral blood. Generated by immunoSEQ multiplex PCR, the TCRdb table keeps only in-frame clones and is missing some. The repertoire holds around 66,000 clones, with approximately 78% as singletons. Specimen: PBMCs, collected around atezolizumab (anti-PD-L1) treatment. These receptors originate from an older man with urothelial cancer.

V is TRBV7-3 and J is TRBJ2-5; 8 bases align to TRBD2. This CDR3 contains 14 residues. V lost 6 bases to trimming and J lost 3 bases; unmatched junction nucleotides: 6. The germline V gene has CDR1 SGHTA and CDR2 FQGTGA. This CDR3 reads CASRAGTREETQYF. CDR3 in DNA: TGTGCCAGCAGGGCCGGGACTAGGGAAGAGACCCAGTACTTC.

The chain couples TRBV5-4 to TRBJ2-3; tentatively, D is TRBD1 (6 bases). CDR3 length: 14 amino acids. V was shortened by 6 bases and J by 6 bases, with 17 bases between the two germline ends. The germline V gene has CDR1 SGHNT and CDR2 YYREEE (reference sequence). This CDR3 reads CASTPTGNGDTQYF. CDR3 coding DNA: TGTGCCAGCACCCCCACAGGGAACGGGGATACGCAGTATTTT.

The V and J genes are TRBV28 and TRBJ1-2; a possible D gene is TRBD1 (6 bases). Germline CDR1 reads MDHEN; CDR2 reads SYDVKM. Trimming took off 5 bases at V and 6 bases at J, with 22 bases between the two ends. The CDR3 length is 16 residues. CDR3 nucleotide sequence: TGTGCCAGCAGTCTACCCTGGACAGCTGTATCGGATGGCTACACCTTC. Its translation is CASSLPWTAVSDGYTF.

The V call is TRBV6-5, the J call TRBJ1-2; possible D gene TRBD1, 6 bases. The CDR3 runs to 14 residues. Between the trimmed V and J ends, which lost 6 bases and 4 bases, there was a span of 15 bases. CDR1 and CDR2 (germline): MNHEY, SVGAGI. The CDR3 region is CASRLLGGSYGYTF. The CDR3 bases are TGTGCCAGCAGACTCCTAGGGGGAAGCTATGGCTACACCTTC.

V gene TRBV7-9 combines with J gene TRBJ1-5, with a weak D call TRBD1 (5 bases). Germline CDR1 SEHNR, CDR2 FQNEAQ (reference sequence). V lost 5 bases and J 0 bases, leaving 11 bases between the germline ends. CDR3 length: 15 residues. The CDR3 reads CASSPPGDSNQPQHF. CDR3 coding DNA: TGTGCCAGCAGCCCCCCGGGGGATAGCAATCAGCCCCAGCATTTT.

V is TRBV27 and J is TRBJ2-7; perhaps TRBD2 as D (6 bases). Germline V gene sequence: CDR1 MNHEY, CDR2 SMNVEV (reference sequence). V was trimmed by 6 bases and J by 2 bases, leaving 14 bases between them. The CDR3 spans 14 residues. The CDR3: CASRRLEGTYEQYF. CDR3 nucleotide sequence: TGTGCCAGCAGGCGCCTGGAGGGGACCTACGAGCAGTACTTC.

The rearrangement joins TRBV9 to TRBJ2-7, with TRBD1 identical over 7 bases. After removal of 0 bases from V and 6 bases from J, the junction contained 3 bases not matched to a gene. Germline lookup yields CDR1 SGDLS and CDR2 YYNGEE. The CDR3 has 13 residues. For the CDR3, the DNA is TGTGCCAGCAGCGTAGTGGCAGGGGGCGAGCAGTACTTC. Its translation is CASSVVAGGEQYF.

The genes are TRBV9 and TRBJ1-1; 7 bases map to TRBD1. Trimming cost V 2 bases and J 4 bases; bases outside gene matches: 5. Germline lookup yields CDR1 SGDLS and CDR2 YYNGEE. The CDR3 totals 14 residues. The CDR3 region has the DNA TGTGCCAGCAGCGTCTCGACAGGGTTCACTGAAGCTTTCTTT. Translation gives CASSVSTGFTEAFF.

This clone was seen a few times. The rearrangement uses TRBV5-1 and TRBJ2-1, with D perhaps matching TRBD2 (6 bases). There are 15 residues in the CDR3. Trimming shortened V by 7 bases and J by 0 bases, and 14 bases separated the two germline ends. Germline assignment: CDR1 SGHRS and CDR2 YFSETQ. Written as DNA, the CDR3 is TGCGCCAGCTCCCTTAACGGGGGCTCCTACAATGAGCAGTTCTTC. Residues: CASSLNGGSYNEQFF.

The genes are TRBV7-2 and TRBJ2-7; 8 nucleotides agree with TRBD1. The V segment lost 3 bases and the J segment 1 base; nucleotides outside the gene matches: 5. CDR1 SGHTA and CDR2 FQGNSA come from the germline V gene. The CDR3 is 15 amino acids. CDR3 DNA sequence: TGTGCCAGCAGCTTTTGGGACAGGTCATCCTACGAGCAGTACTTC. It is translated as CASSFWDRSSYEQYF. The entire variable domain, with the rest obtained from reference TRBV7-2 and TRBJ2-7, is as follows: GAGVSQSPSNKVTEKGKDVELRCDPISGHTALYWYRQSLGQGLEFLIYFQGNSAPDKSGLPSDRFSAERTGGSVSTLTIQRTQQEDSAVYLCASSFWDRSSYEQYFGPGTRLTVT.

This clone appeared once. The CDR3 nucleotides are TGTGCCAGCAGTCCCCATGAGGGAGTCTCGGATGAAAAACTGTTTTTT. This gives the protein CASSPHEGVSDEKLFF. The chain combines TRBV27 with TRBJ1-4; D unresolved. V was cut by 5 bases and J by 6 bases, with 19 bases left in between. CDR1 is MNHEY, CDR2 SMNVEV, per germline (reference sequence). The CDR3 runs to 16 residues.

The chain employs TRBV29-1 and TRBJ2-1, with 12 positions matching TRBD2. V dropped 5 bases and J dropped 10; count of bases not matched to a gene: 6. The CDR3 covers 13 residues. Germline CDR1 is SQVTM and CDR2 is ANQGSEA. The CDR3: CSVRLAGEGEQFF. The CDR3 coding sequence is TGCAGCGTTCGACTAGCGGGAGAGGGGGAGCAGTTCTTC.

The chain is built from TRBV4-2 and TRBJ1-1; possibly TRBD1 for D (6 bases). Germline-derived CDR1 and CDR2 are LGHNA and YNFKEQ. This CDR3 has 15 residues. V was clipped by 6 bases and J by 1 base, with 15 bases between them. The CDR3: CASRLSGGSNTEAFF. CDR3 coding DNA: TGTGCCAGCAGGCTTTCTGGGGGCTCGAACACTGAAGCTTTCTTT.

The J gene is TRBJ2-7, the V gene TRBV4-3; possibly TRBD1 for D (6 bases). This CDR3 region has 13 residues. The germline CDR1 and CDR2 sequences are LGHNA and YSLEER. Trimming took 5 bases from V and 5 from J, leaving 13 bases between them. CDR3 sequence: CASSSYGTNEQYF. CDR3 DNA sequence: TGCGCCAGCAGCTCATACGGGACAAACGAGCAGTACTTC.